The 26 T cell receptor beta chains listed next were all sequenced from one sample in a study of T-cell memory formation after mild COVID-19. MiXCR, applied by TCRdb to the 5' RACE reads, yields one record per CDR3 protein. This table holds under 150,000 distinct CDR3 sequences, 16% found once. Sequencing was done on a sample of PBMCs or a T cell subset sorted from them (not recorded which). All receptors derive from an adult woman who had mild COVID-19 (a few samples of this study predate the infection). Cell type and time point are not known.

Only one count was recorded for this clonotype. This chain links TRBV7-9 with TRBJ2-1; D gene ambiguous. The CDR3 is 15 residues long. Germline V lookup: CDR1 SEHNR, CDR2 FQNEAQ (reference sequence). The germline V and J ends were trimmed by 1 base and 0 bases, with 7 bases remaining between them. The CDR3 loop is CASSLDGRSYNEQFF. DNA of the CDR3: TGTGCCAGCAGCTTAGACGGCCGCTCCTACAATGAGCAGTTCTTC.

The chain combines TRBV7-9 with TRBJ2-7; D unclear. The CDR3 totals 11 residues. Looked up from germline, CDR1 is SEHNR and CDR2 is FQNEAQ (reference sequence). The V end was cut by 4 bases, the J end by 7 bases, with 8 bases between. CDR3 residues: CASSSTREQYF. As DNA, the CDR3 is TGTGCCAGCAGCTCGACCCGGGAGCAGTACTTC.

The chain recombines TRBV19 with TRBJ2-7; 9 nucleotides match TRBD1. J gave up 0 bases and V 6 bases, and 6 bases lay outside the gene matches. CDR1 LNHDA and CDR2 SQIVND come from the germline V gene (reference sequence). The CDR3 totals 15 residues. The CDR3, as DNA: TGTGCCAGTAGACGGACAGGGGCAAGCTCCTACGAGCAGTACTTC. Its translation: CASRRTGASSYEQYF.

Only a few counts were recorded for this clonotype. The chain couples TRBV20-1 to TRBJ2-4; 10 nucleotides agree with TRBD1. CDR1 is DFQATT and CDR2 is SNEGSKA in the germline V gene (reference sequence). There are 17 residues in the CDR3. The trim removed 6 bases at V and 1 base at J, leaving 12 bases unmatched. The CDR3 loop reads CSADRDRGFSAKNIQYF. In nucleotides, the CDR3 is TGCAGTGCAGATCGGGACAGGGGATTTAGTGCCAAAAACATTCAGTACTTC.

The CDR3 DNA follows: TGTGCCAGCAGTTACAGGATAGAATATACGTACGAGCAGTACTTC. The encoded protein is CASSYRIEYTYEQYF. The chain has TRBV6-5 and TRBJ2-7; the D is unclear. V gave up 2 bases and J gave up 4 bases, with 15 bases separating them. Per germline, CDR1 MNHEY and CDR2 SVGAGI. The CDR3 has 15 residues.

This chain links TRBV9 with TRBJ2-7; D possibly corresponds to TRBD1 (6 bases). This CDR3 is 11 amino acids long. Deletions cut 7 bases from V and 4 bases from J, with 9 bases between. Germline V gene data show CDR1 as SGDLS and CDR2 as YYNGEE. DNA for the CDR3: TGTGCCAGCGGACAGAGTTACGAGCAGTACTTC. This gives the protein CASGQSYEQYF. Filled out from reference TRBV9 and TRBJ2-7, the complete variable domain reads DSGVTQTPKHLITATGQRVTLRCSPRSGDLSVYWYQQSLDQGLQFLIQYYNGEERAKGNILERFSAQQFPDLHSELNLSSLELGDSALYFCASGQSYEQYFGPGTRLTVT.

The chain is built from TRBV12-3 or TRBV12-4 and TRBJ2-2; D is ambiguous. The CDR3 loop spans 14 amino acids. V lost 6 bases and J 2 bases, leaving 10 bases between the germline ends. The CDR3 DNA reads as TGTGCCAGCAGGCCGCTGGAAAACACCGGGGAGCTGTTTTTT. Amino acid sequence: CASRPLENTGELFF.

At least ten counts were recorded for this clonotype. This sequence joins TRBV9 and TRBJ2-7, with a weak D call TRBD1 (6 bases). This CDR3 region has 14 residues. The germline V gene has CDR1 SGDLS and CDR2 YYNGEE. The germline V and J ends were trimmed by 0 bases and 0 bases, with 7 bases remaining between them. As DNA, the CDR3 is TGTGCCAGCAGCGTAGTGGACAGCTCCTACGAGCAGTACTTC. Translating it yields CASSVVDSSYEQYF.

The CDR3 loop reads CASSQDLGSGGPPYEQYF. The DNA of the CDR3 is TGTGCCAGCAGCCAAGATCTGGGGAGCGGGGGACCTCCCTACGAGCAGTACTTC. This sequence joins TRBV4-2 and TRBJ2-7; 8 bases map to TRBD2. After removal of 0 bases from V and 2 bases from J, the junction contained 12 bases not matched to a gene. Germline V gives CDR1 LGHNA, CDR2 YNFKEQ. The CDR3 sequence is 18 residues long.

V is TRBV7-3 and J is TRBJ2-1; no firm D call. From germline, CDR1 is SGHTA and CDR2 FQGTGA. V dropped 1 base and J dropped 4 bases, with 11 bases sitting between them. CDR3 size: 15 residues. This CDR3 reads CASSLRSHRYNEQFF. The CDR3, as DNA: TGTGCCAGCAGCTTAAGGAGTCACCGGTACAATGAGCAGTTCTTC.

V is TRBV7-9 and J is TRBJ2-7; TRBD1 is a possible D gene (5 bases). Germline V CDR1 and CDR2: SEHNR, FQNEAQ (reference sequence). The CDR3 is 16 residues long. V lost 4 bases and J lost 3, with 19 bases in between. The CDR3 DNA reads TGTGCCAGCAGCTCCGCCGTACCAGGACACCACTACGAGCAGTACTTC. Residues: CASSSAVPGHHYEQYF. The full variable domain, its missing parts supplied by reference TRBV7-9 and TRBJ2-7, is DTGVSQNPRHKITKRGQNVTFRCDPISEHNRLYWYRQTLGQGPEFLTYFQNEAQLEKSRLLSDRFSAERPKGSFSTLEIQRTEQGDSAMYLCASSSAVPGHHYEQYFGPGTRLTVT.

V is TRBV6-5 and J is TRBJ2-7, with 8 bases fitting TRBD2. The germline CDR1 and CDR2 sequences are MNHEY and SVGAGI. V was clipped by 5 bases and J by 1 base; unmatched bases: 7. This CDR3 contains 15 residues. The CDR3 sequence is CASSPAGVKSYEQYF. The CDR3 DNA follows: TGTGCCAGCAGTCCAGCGGGAGTAAAATCCTACGAGCAGTACTTC.

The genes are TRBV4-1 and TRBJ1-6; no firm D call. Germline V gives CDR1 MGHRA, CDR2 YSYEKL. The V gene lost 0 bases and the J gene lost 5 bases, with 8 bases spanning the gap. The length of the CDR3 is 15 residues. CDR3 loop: CASSQEQINNSPLHF. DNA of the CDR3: TGCGCCAGCAGCCAAGAACAGATTAATAATTCACCCCTCCACTTT.

CDR3: CASSISSRSGANVLTF. The CDR3 region has the DNA TGTGCCAGCAGTATTTCCTCGCGATCTGGGGCCAACGTCCTGACTTTC. The chain combines TRBV27 with TRBJ2-6; D remains unclear. The CDR3 has 16 residues. The germline V gene has CDR1 MNHEY and CDR2 SMNVEV (reference sequence). V lost 5 bases to trimming and J lost 1 base, with 12 bases between them.

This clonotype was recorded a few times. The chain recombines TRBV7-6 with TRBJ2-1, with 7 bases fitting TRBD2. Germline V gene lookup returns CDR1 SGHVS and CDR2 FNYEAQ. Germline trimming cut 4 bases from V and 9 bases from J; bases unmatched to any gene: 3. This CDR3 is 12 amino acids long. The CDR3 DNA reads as TGTGCCAGCAGCTCCATAGCGGGTGAGCAGTTCTTC. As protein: CASSSIAGEQFF.

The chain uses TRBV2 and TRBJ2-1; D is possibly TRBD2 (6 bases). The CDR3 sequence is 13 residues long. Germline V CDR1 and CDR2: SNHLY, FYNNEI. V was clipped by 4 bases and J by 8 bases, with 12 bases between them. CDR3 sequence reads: CASSGERVDEQFF. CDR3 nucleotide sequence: TGTGCCAGCAGTGGAGAGCGGGTTGATGAGCAGTTCTTC.

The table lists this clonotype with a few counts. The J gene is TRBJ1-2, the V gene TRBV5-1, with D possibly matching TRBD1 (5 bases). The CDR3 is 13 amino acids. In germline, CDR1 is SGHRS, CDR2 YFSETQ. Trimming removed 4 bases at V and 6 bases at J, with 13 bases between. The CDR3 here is CASSPGTWDGYTF. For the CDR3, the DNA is TGCGCCAGCAGCCCCGGGACCTGGGATGGCTACACCTTC. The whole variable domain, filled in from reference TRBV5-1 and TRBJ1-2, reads KAGVTQTPRYLIKTRGQQVTLSCSPISGHRSVSWYQQTPGQGLQFLFEYFSETQRNKGNFPGRFSGRQFSNSRSEMNVSTLELGDSALYLCASSPGTWDGYTFGSGTRLTVV.

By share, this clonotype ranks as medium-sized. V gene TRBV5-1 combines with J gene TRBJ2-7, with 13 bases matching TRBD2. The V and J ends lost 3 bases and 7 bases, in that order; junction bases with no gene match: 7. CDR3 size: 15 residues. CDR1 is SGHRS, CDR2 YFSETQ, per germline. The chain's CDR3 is CASSYGLAGANEQYF. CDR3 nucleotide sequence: TGCGCCAGCAGCTACGGACTAGCGGGAGCGAATGAGCAGTACTTC.

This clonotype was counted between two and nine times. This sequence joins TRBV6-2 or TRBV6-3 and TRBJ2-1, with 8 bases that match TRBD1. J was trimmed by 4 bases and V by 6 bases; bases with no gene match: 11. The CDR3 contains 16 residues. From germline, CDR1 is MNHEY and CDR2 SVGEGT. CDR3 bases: TGTGCCAGCAGGCGACAGGGGACGAGAGGGTACAATGAGCAGTTCTTC. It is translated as CASRRQGTRGYNEQFF.

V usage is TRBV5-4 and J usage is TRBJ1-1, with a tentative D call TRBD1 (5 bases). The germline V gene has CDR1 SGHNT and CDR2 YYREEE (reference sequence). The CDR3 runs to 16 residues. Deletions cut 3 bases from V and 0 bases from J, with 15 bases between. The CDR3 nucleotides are TGTGCCAGCAGCTCCCCAGGGACGGCGATGAACACTGAAGCTTTCTTT. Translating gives CASSSPGTAMNTEAFF.

CDR3 loop: CASLKGLEAFF. CDR3 DNA: TGTGCCAGTTTGAAGGGCCTTGAAGCTTTCTTT. The genes are TRBV19 and TRBJ1-1; D unresolved. V gave up 8 bases and J gave up 7 bases, with 11 bases separating them. CDR3 length: 11 residues. The germline V gene has CDR1 LNHDA and CDR2 SQIVND (reference sequence).

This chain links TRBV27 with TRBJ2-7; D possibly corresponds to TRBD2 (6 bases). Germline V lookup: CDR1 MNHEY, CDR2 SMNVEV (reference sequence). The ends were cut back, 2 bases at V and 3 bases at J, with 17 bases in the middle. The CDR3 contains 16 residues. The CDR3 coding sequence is TGTGCCAGCAGTTTAAACCCCGCGGGGATCGTCTACGAGCAGTACTTC. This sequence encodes CASSLNPAGIVYEQYF.

CDR3 in amino acids: CASSSQRKGMTDTQYF. CDR3 sequence (DNA): TGCGCCAGCAGCTCCCAAAGGAAAGGGATGACAGATACGCAGTATTTT. This rearrangement joins TRBV4-1 to TRBJ2-3, with D hard to call. Per the germline V gene, CDR1 is MGHRA and CDR2 is YSYEKL. The V end lost 5 bases, the J end lost 3 bases, and 18 bases lay between the germline ends. This CDR3 spans 16 amino acids.

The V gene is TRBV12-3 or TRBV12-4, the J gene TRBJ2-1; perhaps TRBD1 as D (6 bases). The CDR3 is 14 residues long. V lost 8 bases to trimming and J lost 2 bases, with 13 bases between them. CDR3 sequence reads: CASARGNTYNEQFF. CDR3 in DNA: TGTGCCAGCGCAAGGGGGAACACCTACAATGAGCAGTTCTTC.

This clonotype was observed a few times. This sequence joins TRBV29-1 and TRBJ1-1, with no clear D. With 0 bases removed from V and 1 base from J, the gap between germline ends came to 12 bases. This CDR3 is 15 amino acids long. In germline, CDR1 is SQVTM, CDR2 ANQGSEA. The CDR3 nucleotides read TGCAGCGTTGAAGATTCCTACGGCCCGAACACTGAAGCTTTCTTT. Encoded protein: CSVEDSYGPNTEAFF.

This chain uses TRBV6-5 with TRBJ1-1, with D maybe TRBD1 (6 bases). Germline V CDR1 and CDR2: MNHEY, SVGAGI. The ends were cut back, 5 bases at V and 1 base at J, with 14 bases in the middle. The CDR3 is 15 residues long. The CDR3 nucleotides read TGTGCCAGCAGTCCCGGGGGGGGCCGGAACACTGAAGCTTTCTTT. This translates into CASSPGGGRNTEAFF.